The sequence of this T cell receptor (beta chain) was determined in a study of T cell responses to AZD1222 COVID-19 vaccine. Germline CDR1 SQVTM, CDR2 ANQGSEA. The ends were cut back, 6 bases at V and 4 bases at J, with 11 bases in the middle. The CDR3 consists of 12 residues. Points from the study as a whole: Recipients of AZD1222 seropositive at baseline numbered only 6 or 7. The breadth and depth of Spike-specific TCRs increased once two AZD1222 doses had been given. Researchers report vaccine-associated CD4 TCRs spanning spike, with dominance at 160-218 and 743-854.

Here immunoSEQ multiplex PCR was the method, and the copy in TCRdb shows in-frame clones only, minus some. Of more than 140,000 clones in the sample, about 87% were seen once. In the case of this clone: What it binds is unknown.

This receptor was identified in an adult in good health. V and J are TRBV29-1 and TRBJ2-3; D might be TRBD1 (6 bases). The specimen comprised peripheral blood, sampled on day 0 of MenACWY control vaccination. The CDR3 spells CSVEQGSDTQYF. The CDR3 nucleotides are TGCAGCGTCGAACAGGGCTCAGATACGCAGTATTTT.